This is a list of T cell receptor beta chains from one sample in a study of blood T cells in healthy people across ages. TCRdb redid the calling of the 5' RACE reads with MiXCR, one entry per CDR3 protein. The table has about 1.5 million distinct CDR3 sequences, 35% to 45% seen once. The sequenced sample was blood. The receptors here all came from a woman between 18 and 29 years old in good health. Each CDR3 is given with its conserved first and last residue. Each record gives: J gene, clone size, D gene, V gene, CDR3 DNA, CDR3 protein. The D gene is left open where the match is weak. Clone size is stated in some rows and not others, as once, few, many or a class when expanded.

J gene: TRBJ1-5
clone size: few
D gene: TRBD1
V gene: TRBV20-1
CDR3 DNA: TGCAGTGCTACTACAGGGGAGGGAAGCAATCAGCCCCAGCATTTT
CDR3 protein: CSATTGEGSNQPQHF

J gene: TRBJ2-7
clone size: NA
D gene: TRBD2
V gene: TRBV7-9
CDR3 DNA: TGTGCCAGCAGCTTACGACTAGCGGAAAACTACGAGCAGTACTTC
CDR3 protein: CASSLRLAENYEQYF

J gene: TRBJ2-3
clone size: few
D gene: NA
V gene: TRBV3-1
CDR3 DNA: TGTGCCAGCTCACAACTTAGCACAGATACGCAGTATTTT
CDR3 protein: CASSQLSTDTQYF

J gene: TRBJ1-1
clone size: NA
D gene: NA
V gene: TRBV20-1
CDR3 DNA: TGCAGTGCCGAGGGTTTATCCACTGAAGCTTTCTTT
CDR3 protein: CSAEGLSTEAFF

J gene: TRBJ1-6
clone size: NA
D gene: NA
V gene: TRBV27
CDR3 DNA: TGTGCCAGCAGTCCGGGGTGGTTGAATAATTCACCCCTCCACTTT
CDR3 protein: CASSPGWLNNSPLHF

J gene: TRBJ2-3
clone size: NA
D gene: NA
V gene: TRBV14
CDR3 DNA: TGTGCCAGCAGCCAAGAAGTGGGGGGTGAGACAGATACGCAGTATTTT
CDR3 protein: CASSQEVGGETDTQYF

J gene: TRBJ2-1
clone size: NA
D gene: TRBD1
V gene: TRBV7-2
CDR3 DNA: TGTGCCAGCAGCTTAGAGGGACAGGGGGCCTCCAGGCCGCCGTTCTTC
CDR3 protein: CASSLEGQGASRPPFF

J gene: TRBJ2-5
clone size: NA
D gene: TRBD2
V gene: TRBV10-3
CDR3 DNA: TGTGCCATCAGTAAGGGACTAGCGGGGGGCCCGAAGGGGACCCAGTACTTC
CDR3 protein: CAISKGLAGGPKGTQYF

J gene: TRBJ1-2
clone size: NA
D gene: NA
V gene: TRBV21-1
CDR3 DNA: TGCCCTCCCCCGGAGGAGAGTTATGGCTACACCTTC
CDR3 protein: CPPPEESYGYTF

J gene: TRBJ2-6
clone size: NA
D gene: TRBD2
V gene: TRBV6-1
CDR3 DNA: TGTGCCAGCAGTCCGTCTGGCGGGGGGGTTTCTGGGGCCAACGTCCTGACTTTC
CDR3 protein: CASSPSGGGVSGANVLTF

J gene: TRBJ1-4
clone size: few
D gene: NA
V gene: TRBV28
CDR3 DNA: TGTGCCAGCAGCGAACCGGGACACCGTAATGAAAAACTGTTTTTT
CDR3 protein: CASSEPGHRNEKLFF

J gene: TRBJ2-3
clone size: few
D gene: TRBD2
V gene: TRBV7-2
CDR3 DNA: TGTGCCAGCAGCCCCCTAGGCGCGGGAGTCCCAGATACGCAGTATTTT
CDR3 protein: CASSPLGAGVPDTQYF

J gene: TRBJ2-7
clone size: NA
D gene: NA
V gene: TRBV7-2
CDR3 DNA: TGTGCCAGCAGCTTAGTAGCCTCAACAGGGAACGAGCAGTACTTC
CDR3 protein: CASSLVASTGNEQYF

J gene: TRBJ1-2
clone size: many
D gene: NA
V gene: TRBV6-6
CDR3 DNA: TGTGCCAGCACCCTAGGGGGGAGCTATGGCTACACCTTC
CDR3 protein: CASTLGGSYGYTF

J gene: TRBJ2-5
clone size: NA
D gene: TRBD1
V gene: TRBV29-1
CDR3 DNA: TGCAGCGACCGGACAGGGGAAGAGACCCAGTACTTC
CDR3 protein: CSDRTGEETQYF

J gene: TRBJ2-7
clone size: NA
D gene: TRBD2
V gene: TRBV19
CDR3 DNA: TGTGCCAGTGGAATAGCGGGCGAGCAGTACTTC
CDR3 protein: CASGIAGEQYF

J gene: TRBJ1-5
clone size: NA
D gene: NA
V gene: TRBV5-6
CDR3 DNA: TGTGCCAGCAGCTTGTATGCGACAGTGATTAGCAATCAGCCCCAGCATTTT
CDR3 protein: CASSLYATVISNQPQHF

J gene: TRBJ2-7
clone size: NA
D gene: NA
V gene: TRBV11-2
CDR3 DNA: TGTGCCGGCAGCTTAGAGAGACACCCCCTCTACGAGCAGTACTTC
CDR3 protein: CAGSLERHPLYEQYF

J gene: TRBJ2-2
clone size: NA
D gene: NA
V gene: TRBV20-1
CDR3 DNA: TGCAGTGCTAGAGATCCCCGCAAGGGCTCGGGGGAGCTGTTTTTT
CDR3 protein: CSARDPRKGSGELFF

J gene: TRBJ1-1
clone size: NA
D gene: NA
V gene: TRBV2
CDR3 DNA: TGTGCCAGCAGAAGGACACCGTGGATTGAAGCTTTCTTT
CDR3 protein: CASRRTPWIEAFF